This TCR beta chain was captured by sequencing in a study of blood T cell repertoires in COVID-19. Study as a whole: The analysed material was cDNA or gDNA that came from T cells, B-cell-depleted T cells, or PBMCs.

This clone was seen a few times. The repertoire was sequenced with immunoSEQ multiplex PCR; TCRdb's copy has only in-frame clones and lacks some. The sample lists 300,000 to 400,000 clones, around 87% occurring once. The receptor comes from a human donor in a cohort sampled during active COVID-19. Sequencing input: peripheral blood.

The CDR3 loop reads CASSFTRGIGNTIYF. Written as DNA, the CDR3 is TGCGCCAGCAGCTTCACCAGGGGGATAGGAAACACCATATATTTT. J is TRBJ1-3 and V is TRBV5-1; 7 bases are a match to TRBD1. The J segment lost 4 bases and the V segment lost 2 bases, leaving 6 bases of the junction unmatched. There are 15 residues in the CDR3. From germline, CDR1 is SGHRS and CDR2 YFSETQ.